This TCR beta chain appears in the sequencing data of a study of shared clonotypes between healthy human individuals. A word on this clone: Its antigen is undetermined.

General study points: Researchers sampled only blood; tissue repertoires likely differ. Though the depth was large, rarefaction showed that sorted-subset sequencing was incomplete. Naive CD4 clonotypes overlapped across a few donors at roughly 4.5%. Memory subsets generally showed smaller estimated richness than naive subsets did.

Trimming left V 3 bases short and J 2 bases short, with 11 bases between. The germline gives CDR1 MGHRA, CDR2 YSYEKL. This CDR3 is built from 14 residues. Profiled with immunoSEQ multiplex PCR; TCRdb holds only in-frame clones, not every one. In the table there are approximately 1.1 million clones, around 82% of which are singletons. This clonotype was obtained from a man younger than 30 in good health. Some clones in this sample may be carry-over from other donors' samples. Source material: memory CD4+ T cells from PBMCs. Specified subset: CD45RA-negative fraction. The V gene is TRBV4-1, the J gene TRBJ2-7; D remains ambiguous. CDR3 loop: CASSQSTPAYEQYF. The CDR3 nucleotides read TGCGCCAGCAGCCAGTCGACACCGGCCTACGAGCAGTACTTC.